This section outlines one TCR beta chain sequence together with its context. The antigen remains undetermined. Generation of TCR beta cDNA was performed by 5'RACE template switching incorporating UMIs. From its re-call of the 5' RACE reads, TCRdb lists each CDR3 protein once, without DNA. The table lists some 410,000 distinct CDR3 sequences. Per the germline V gene, CDR1 is KGHSH and CDR2 is LQKENI. The CDR3 runs to 16 residues. The data were taken from a study of T cells expressing NK-cell markers. At the level of the study: Cells sorted as CD3+CD56+NKG2C+, CD3+CD56+NKG2C- and CD3+CD56-NKG2C+ T cells supplied the TCR beta repertoires. The study, taken as a whole, reports: The CD3+CD56-NKG2C+ fraction was also led by these clonotypes in four donors.

The chain recombines TRBV18 with TRBJ2-5; TCRdb's D gene call, TRBD2, goes unchecked for lack of DNA. Sequenced material: blood T cells: a sorted CD56 or NKG2C T cell subset, CD4+ or CD8+ T cells, or bulk PBMC T cells (not recorded which). This receptor was identified in a woman between 18 and 69 years old in good health. The chain's CDR3 is CASSSRVKAHQETQYF.